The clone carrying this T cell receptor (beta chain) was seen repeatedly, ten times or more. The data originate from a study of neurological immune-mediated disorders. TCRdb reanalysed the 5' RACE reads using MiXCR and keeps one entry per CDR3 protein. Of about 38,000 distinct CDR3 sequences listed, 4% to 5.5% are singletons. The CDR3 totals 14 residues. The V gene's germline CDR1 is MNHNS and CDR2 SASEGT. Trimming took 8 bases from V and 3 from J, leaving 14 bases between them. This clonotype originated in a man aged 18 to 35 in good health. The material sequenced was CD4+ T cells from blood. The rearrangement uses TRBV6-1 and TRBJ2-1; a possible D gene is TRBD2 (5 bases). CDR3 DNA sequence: TGTGCCAGCGGAGGAAGACGCGGCTACAATGAGCAGTTCTTC. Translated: CASGGRRGYNEQFF.